This T cell receptor beta chain is drawn from a study of cytomegalovirus exposure and HLA in healthy donors listed by TCRdb under 2017. Concerning the study at large: An earlier analysis of fewer than 750 of the donors reported about 300 Gb of sequence data and 100 million to 120 million unique TCR beta sequences obtained from approximately 180 million T cells. An early release that covered 640 HLA-typed donors contained about 300 gigabases of sequencing data and 75 million to 100 million unique TCR sequences. Of the roughly 400 genotyped donors, about 80% fell in the genetic ancestry cluster associated with self-reported Caucasian donors. The study aimed to test whether cataloging public T cell receptors could reveal signatures of past pathogen exposure. The T cell repertoires of about 700 subjects were profiled by immunosequencing and related to cytomegalovirus serostatus. A separate validation cohort of roughly 110 different subjects was used in addition to the 666-subject first cohort. High-throughput TCR immunosequencing, statistical association of individual TCRs with disease status, and machine learning were combined to predict cytomegalovirus infection status. In a later analysis, previously published TCR beta repertoires from 600 to 850 donors were re-analyzed and high-resolution HLA genotyping was added so that TCR occurrence patterns could be studied. Rather than drawing on any new phenotypic data, the later analysis identified candidate immune exposures from TCR beta sequences and the way those sequences occurred across donors. An earlier analysis of some 500 of the donors applied high-throughput TCR beta sequencing to assess whether each TCR beta V gene segment acted as functional or pseudogenic. Donor age, sex, ethnicity and CMV serostatus were compiled together with the repertoire data. Genome-wide SNP genotypes for about 65% of the roughly 670 donors were used in a later genetic analysis, which treated that subset as a discovery cohort. Every repertoire in the discovery cohort had been generated on one and the same sequencing platform. Class I and class II HLA loci were covered by the typing at four-digit resolution. The number of donors typed differed by locus, with roughly 620-630 for A, B, C, DRB1 and DQB1, 522 for DQA1, under 610 for DPA1, and some 450 for DPB1. Several DR-DQ haplotypes were treated as single units for association and clustering because of strong linkage in the cohort. On average, around 230,000 unique TCR beta nucleotide sequences were sequenced per donor among more than 350 genotyped donors of the cohort, with 15% to 20% of those sequences being non-productive. Overall study outcomes, separate from this receptor: Most CMV-associated TCR beta chains appeared to be HLA-restricted in a later analysis, and the HLA associations seemed to be driven largely by CMV exposure. An association between a missense DCLRE1C variant and V-gene and J-gene trimming of TCR beta chains was found in a later genetic analysis and replicated in an independent cohort. According to the authors, the approach could potentially be generalized to other disease states and immunological phenotypes. The presence/absence analyses assumed that sequencing depth was roughly uniform across donors, and that assumption may not be true. Broadly in line with IMGT annotations, most TCR beta V segments showed up in productive rearrangements about 90% or about 30% of the time in an earlier analysis of about 500 of the donors. CMV serostatus was the only immune exposure information available for the cohort. A later analysis found that TCR association rates varied across HLA loci, with DRB1 alleles showing the most associated TCRs and HLA-C alleles the fewest. A few of the identified cytomegalovirus-associated TCR beta chains were confirmed in vitro to be specific for cytomegalovirus antigens. HLA typing was unavailable for some donors at each locus, so association tests used only the typed subset. A further reported finding was that TCR beta sequences accurately predicted the HLA-A and HLA-B alleles for most subjects in the first cohort. A group of highly shared sequence variants was considered likely to be a technical artifact of the sequencing pipeline. In both the original and validation cohorts, the classifier was reported to diagnose cytomegalovirus status with high specificity and sensitivity. Linkage disequilibrium might explain the correlated functional status among segregating V segments, but an unknown experimental factor could not be ruled out. In this cohort, only TCR beta chains were sequenced, and detectable features were limited by the absence of alpha or paired-chain data. A later genetic analysis reported fewer N-insertions in productive TCRs among donors in an Asian-associated ancestry cluster than the roughly 720-donor mean. Most TCR sequences were seen in very few donors, while some public TCRs were found in many individuals. The earlier analysis of around 600 of the donors excluded fewer than 20 rarely observed V segments, including chromosome 9 orphons, because counts were too low. Because the 87-base-pair reads could not distinguish some IMGT-functional V segments, including TRBV6-2 and TRBV6-3, those segments were excluded. When HLA alleles, especially DR and DQ, strongly co-occurred, TCR associations were difficult to assign to individual alleles. The study gave a list of around 170 TCR beta chains associated with cytomegalovirus. A later analysis associated roughly 17,000 TCR beta sequences with specific HLA alleles at a false discovery rate of 0.05. Compared with equally common non-associated chains, HLA-associated TCR beta chains in a later analysis were more clonally expanded and had lower generation probabilities. According to a later analysis, parvovirus B19, influenza, CMV and Epstein-Barr virus appeared linked to several top co-occurrence clusters.

As to this clone: The clone's antigen remains unknown. Qualities for individual bases were not recorded, and no much larger clone is one base off.

The cohort was made up of 666 healthy bone marrow donors. Cohort members were all nominally healthy when sampled, although unrecorded immune exposures were likely present. The donor was CMV seronegative and was included in the group of about 400 seronegative cohort members. Every donor gave a peripheral blood sample, and the peripheral blood mononuclear cells from that sample were used for TCR beta sequencing. The Qiagen DNeasy Blood Extraction Kit was used to extract genomic DNA from the blood cell samples. The library was generated by the immunoSEQ multiplex PCR assay. For the multiplex PCR, a mixture combining 60 forward primers for TCR Vbeta segments and 13 reverse primers for TCR Jbeta segments was used. Amplification of the CDR3 region of rearranged TCR beta genes was performed with a multiplex PCR assay on genomic DNA. The Illumina HiSeq System was used to sequence the amplified TCR beta libraries as 87-base-pair reads. As for the original processing: A later analysis tallied 70 million to 100 million unique TCR beta chains across the 610 or so repertoires, and approximately 9.9 million of those chains were shared by two or more donors. Raw reads were error-corrected and collapsed into unique sequences with a nearest-neighbor algorithm that merged closely related sequences to remove PCR and sequencing errors. To assign V, D and J gene segments, CDR3 sequences were aligned to IMGT reference sequences. For a sequence to be retained, a match of at least six nucleotides was required to both a V gene segment and a J gene segment. Rearrangements were classified as productive when the CDR3 lacked stop codons and remained in frame with V and J, and all other rearrangements were classified as non-productive. Following IMGT convention, CDR3 was defined as the stretch from the second conserved V-encoded cysteine up to the conserved J-encoded phenylalanine. The earlier analysis of a few hundred of the donors excluded any sequence lacking an unambiguous match to a single V gene segment. In an earlier analysis of several hundred of the donors, V segments were called functional above 56.7% productive rearrangements and were called segregating when the between-donor standard deviation exceeded 5%. A statistical classification framework was built to diagnose cytomegalovirus status from the catalog of TCR beta chain sequences. In a later analysis, V and J genes were assigned by comparing TCR nucleotide sequences against IMGT/GENE-DB human TR gene sequences. Using the TCRdist pipeline, a later analysis assigned CDR3 sequences along with most-parsimonious VDJ recombination scenarios. In a later analysis, every TCR beta chain was defined by the combination of its CDR3 amino acid sequence and its V-gene family, and reads without a unique V-gene family were dropped. In a later analysis, some 600 highly shared, low-generation-probability nucleotide sequences were removed to address suspected cross-contamination and a sequencing artifact. For each public chain, a later analysis derived a clonal expansion index from normalized ranks of inferred template counts within each repertoire. In a later analysis, generation probabilities were computed using a VDJ recombination model fitted to out-of-frame rearrangements, and the results were checked against IGoR. In a later analysis, hypergeometric tests were used to score TCR-TCR, TCR-HLA and TCR-CMV co-occurrence, with a repertoire-size bias correction applied to TCR pairs. In a later analysis, false discovery rates were estimated by permuting HLA or CMV assignments 20 times. In a later analysis, co-occurring TCRs were grouped using DBSCAN, and TCRdist sequence similarity was added for clustering within HLA-allele-positive subsets. Repertoires with fewer than 30,000 or more than 120,000 public chains were left out of co-occurrence clustering, as were about five repertoires with anomalous nucleotide sharing. Here the immuneACCESS table is served through TCRdb, limited to in-frame sequences with V and J called. Missing clones are a known gap in these copies; in checked studies unresolved V genes cover under half, and the rest lacks a known reason. Clonal size and the V and J genes are those of that table, whereas D and trimming came from the DNA. Present in this sample are 120,000 to 150,000 clones, approximately 73% of which were seen just once. The ten largest clones add up to approximately 1.6% of the sample.

The germline ends are 14 bases apart after V is trimmed by 4 bases and J by 8 bases. From its cysteine to its phenylalanine, the CDR3 spans 13 amino acids. Only CDR3 DNA remains: 39 bases, in frame from the first base. CDR1 and CDR2 are read off the germline V gene as MGHRA and YSYEKL. The V and J segments used are TRBV4-1 and TRBJ1-2, with TRBD1 as a weak D call on 5 bases. This sequence originates from a woman between 18 and 29 years old in good health and CMV-seronegative. Sequenced input: PBMCs. The CDR3 reads as follows: CASSPQGSGGYTF. The bases read TGCGCCAGCAGCCCCCAGGGAAGTGGAGGCTACACCTTC.